What follows describes a single T cell receptor beta chain. Germline lookup yields CDR1 SGHRS and CDR2 YFSETQ. The CDR3 runs 12 residues. V was clipped by 4 bases and J by 9 bases; unmatched bases: 5. The data stem from a study of blood T cell repertoires in COVID-19. Source study methods: The assay estimated nucleated cells by amplifying reference gene primers. Clones were sequenced by immunoSEQ multiplex PCR, and TCRdb holds only the in-frame ones, with some missing. V and J calls and clone size follow that table, whereas D and trimming were derived from the DNA. The sample holds about 73,000 clones, 75% to 90% seen once.

This chain links TRBV5-1 with TRBJ2-7; 9 positions agree with TRBD1. The sequencing input was peripheral blood. This clonotype originated in an elderly man with active or convalescent COVID-19. The CDR3 region is CASSTGGAGQYF. DNA of the CDR3: TGCGCCAGCAGCACAGGGGGCGCGGGGCAGTACTTC.